A single TCR beta chain is shown here with its context. What it binds is unknown. Unrecorded immune exposure was likely among donors, who were nominally healthy when sampled. The CDR3 spans 20 residues. J was trimmed by 0 bases and V by 0 bases; bases with no gene match: 13. Germline V gives CDR1 LNHNV, CDR2 YYDKDF (reference sequence). Primers for the PCR totalled 60 Vbeta and 13 Jbeta. Only in-frame clones appear in the TCRdb table, and some are missing; sequencing was by immunoSEQ multiplex PCR. The data contain 120,000 or so clones, around 80% of them seen just once; the ten biggest clones take up under 9.5%. This record belongs to a study of cytomegalovirus exposure and HLA in healthy donors. Points from the study as a whole: Later analysis showed most CMV-associated TCR beta chains appearing HLA-restricted. The classifier reportedly diagnosed cytomegalovirus status with high sensitivity and specificity.

This chain joins TRBV15 and TRBJ2-4, with 8 bases fitting TRBD2. The TCR was taken from a woman aged 45-65 years in good health and CMV-seropositive. The sequenced sample was PBMCs. The CDR3 sequence is CATSRDLLRGVIPAKNIQYF. DNA for the CDR3: TGTGCCACCAGCAGAGATCTGTTGCGGGGGGTTATCCCAGCCAAAAACATTCAGTACTTC.